The 9 T cell receptor beta chains listed next were all sequenced from one sample in a study of CD8 T cells in ankylosing spondylitis (dated by TCRdb to 2017 to 2019). Receptor amplification or capture employed 5' RACE. Sequenced using an Illumina HiSeq 2500. The raw public reads went through TCRdb reprocessing: fastp at Q25, MiXCR clone calling, in-frame beta chains kept. Each CDR3 protein gets just one entry, which takes the most common genes and DNA from the rows behind it. Across this sample there are about 150,000 distinct CDR3 sequences, with more than 9.5% seen only once. Roughly 4.5% of the sample goes to the ten largest clones. Sequenced material: blood, either unsorted or a sorted T cell fraction (not recorded which). Receptors were obtained from a female donor with ankylosing spondylitis or in good health (not recorded which).

Regarding this clonotype: One end of the junction fails to match germline, which may point to a read error. The gene calls are TRBV29-1 and TRBJ2-2, with 9 positions matching TRBD2. Germline V gives CDR1 SQVTM, CDR2 ANQGSEA. The CDR3 totals 14 residues. CDR3 sequence (DNA): TGCAGTGTTCAGCGGGGGGTGAACATCGGGGAGCTGTTTTTT. Translation: CSVQRGVNIGELFF.

There are many counts of this clonotype. The chain recombines TRBV6-2 or TRBV6-3 with TRBJ1-5; 7 bases match TRBD1. J gave up 7 bases and V 5 bases, and 8 bases lay outside the gene matches. The CDR3 is made up of 14 amino acids. Germline CDR1 is MNHEY and CDR2 is SVGEGT. CDR3 sequence (DNA): TGTGCCAGCAGTCCGACAGGGAATGAACAGCCCCAGCATTTT. Translation gives CASSPTGNEQPQHF.

This sequence joins TRBV11-3 and TRBJ2-5; D may be TRBD1 (6 bases). The V gene's germline CDR1 is SGHNT and CDR2 YENEEA. The CDR3 extends over 15 amino acids. Trimming pared 4 bases from V and 2 bases from J, leaving 14 bases between. For the CDR3, the DNA is TGTGCCAGCAGCTCGCCCCGGACAGCGCAAGAGACCCAGTACTTC. It translates to CASSSPRTAQETQYF.

This clonotype was picked up many times. The V gene is TRBV20-1, the J gene TRBJ2-7; D is uncertain. With 2 bases removed from V and 0 bases from J, the gap between germline ends came to 8 bases. The CDR3 length is 13 residues. Germline CDR1 is DFQATT and CDR2 is SNEGSKA (reference sequence). CDR3 DNA: TGCAGTGCTAGACAGGTTCTCTCCTACGAGCAGTACTTC. The encoded protein is CSARQVLSYEQYF.

This clonotype appeared many times. The V gene is TRBV7-9, the J gene TRBJ2-7; D call uncertain. This CDR3 has 13 residues. Germline V gene sequence: CDR1 SEHNR, CDR2 FQNEAQ (reference sequence). The V end lost 0 bases, the J end lost 6 bases, and 9 bases lay between the germline ends. CDR3 sequence reads: CASSLATLGEQYF. DNA of the CDR3: TGTGCCAGCAGCTTAGCGACCCTAGGCGAGCAGTACTTC.

The genes are TRBV30 and TRBJ1-1, with 7 bases identical to TRBD1. CDR3 length: 13 amino acids. Germline CDR1 and CDR2: GTSNPN and SVGIG (reference sequence). After removal of 4 bases from V and 3 bases from J, the junction contained 5 bases not matched to a gene. The CDR3 region is CAWTGGIYTEAFF. The CDR3 nucleotides read TGTGCCTGGACAGGGGGGATTTACACTGAAGCTTTCTTT.

In this sample, this clonotype turned up many times. This chain connects TRBV12-3 or TRBV12-4 to TRBJ2-1, with 8 bases matching TRBD2. The CDR3 is 13 amino acids. V dropped 5 bases and J dropped 8; count of bases not matched to a gene: 5. The CDR3, as DNA: TGTGCCAGCAGTAGCGGGAGAGTCGATGAGCAGTTCTTC. Translated: CASSSGRVDEQFF.

This clonotype was observed a few times. The chain recombines TRBV6-1 with TRBJ2-1; maybe TRBD1 (6 bases). Germline V gene sequence: CDR1 MNHNS, CDR2 SASEGT. This CDR3 is built from 14 residues. V was pared by 10 bases and J by 0 bases, with 13 bases between. DNA for the CDR3: TGTGCCATAGGAGACAGGAGCTCCTACAATGAGCAGTTCTTC. This codes for CAIGDRSSYNEQFF.

At least ten counts were recorded for this clonotype. J is TRBJ1-4 and V is TRBV24-1; tentatively, D is TRBD1 (5 bases). The CDR3 runs to 17 residues. The germline V gene encodes CDR1 KGHDR and CDR2 SFDVKD. Between the trimmed V and J ends, which lost 4 bases and 1 base, there was a span of 15 bases. CDR3 in amino acids: CATSDPGGGKTNEKLFF. CDR3 nucleotide sequence: TGTGCCACCAGTGACCCTGGTGGGGGTAAAACTAATGAAAAACTGTTTTTT.